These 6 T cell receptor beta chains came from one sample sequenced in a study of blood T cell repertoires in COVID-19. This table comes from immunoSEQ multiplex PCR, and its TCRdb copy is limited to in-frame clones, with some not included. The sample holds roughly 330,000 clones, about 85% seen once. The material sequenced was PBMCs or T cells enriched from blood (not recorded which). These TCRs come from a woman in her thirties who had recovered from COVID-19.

Here the CDR3 reads CASSLDGNTEAFF. As DNA, the CDR3 is TGTGCCAGCAGCTTAGACGGGAACACTGAAGCTTTCTTT. The chain carries TRBV11-3 and TRBJ1-1; D gene uncertain. Germline CDR1 reads SGHNT; CDR2 reads YENEEA. Trimming cost V 0 bases and J 1 base, with 3 bases left between them. CDR3 length equals 13 residues.

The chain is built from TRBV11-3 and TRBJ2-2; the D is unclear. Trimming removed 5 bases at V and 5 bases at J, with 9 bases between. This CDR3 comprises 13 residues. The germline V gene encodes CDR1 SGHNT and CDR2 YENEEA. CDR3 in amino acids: CASSPSRTGELFF. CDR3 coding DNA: TGTGCCAGCAGCCCATCGAGGACCGGGGAGCTGTTTTTT.

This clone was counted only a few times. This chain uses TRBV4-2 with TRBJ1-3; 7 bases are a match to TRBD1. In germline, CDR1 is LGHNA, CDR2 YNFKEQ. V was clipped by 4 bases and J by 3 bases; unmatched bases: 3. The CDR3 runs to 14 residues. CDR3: CASSLGTDGNTIYF. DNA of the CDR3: TGTGCCAGCAGCCTAGGGACAGATGGAAACACCATATATTTT.

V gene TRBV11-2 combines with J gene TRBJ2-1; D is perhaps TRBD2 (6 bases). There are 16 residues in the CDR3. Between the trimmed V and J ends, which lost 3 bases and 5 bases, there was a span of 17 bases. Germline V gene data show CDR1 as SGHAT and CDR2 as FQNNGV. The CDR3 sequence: CASSFLLGTPNNEQFF. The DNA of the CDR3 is TGTGCCAGCAGCTTTCTTCTAGGGACTCCGAACAATGAGCAGTTCTTC.

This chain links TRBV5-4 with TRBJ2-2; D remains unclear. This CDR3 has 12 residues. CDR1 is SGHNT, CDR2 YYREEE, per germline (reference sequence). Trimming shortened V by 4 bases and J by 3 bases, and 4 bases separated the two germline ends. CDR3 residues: CASSPYTGELFF. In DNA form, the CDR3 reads TGTGCCAGCAGCCCTTACACCGGGGAGCTGTTTTTT.

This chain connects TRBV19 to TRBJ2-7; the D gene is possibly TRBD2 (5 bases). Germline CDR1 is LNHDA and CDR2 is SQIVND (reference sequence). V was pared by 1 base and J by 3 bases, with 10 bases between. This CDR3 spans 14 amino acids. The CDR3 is CASSIVGLVYEQYF. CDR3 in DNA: TGTGCCAGTAGTATAGTAGGACTCGTCTACGAGCAGTACTTC.